The clone carrying this T cell receptor (beta chain) was found a few times. PCR was performed a second time for about 7 to 12 cycles using a sample-barcoded 5' primer and a J-beta primer mix. TCRdb recomputed calls from the 5' RACE reads with MiXCR, one row per CDR3 protein. The sample has roughly 1.9 million distinct CDR3 sequences, about two fifths seen once. Germline V lookup: CDR1 MDHEN, CDR2 SYDVKM. Trimming stripped 11 bases from V and 2 bases from J, with 10 bases between. This CDR3 spans 11 amino acids. This sample stems from a study of blood T cells in healthy people across ages. Study in general: With template switching, about one barcoded beta molecule was captured per two T cells.

The sequenced sample consisted of blood. The receptor was derived from a human donor in good health. This chain connects TRBV28 to TRBJ2-7; D gene unclear. CDR3 protein: CAVTGTYEQYF. Written as DNA, the CDR3 is TGTGCCGTGACGGGTACCTACGAGCAGTACTTC.